This is a list of T cell receptor beta chains from one sample in a study of cytomegalovirus exposure and HLA in healthy donors. Repertoires were generated with immunoSEQ multiplex PCR, while TCRdb's copy carries only in-frame clones and drops some. The repertoire has around 190,000 clones, around 77% of them found once; the top ten carry 2.9%. Material for sequencing was PBMCs. Receptors originate from a woman under 40 in good health and CMV-seronegative. Each CDR3 is given without its conserved first and last residue.

SVIKLYGYT | TRBV29-1 | 9
ASSLVQGTYEQY | TRBV7-9 | 12
ASSPGPGNTIY | TRBV28 | 11
ASSLARDSSLRNTEAF | TRBV5-1 | 16
ASSKPQGPGWNTEAF | TRBV10-1 | 15
ASRRASGSQETQY | TRBV19 | 13
ASSSWSGGRNEQY | TRBV5-1 | 13
ASSLAGQGSPSDTQY | TRBV5-1 | 15
AITDGRAAYGYT | TRBV10-3 | 12
ASSQDLRFQETQY | TRBV14 | 13